These 22 T cell receptor beta chains share one sample of origin, sequenced in a study of CD8 T cells in ankylosing spondylitis. These receptors' targets are unknown. MiXCR was run by TCRdb on the 5' RACE reads, yielding one entry per CDR3 protein. Of 200,000 to 250,000 distinct CDR3 sequences in the sample, around 18% were seen once. Broader study findings: Characteristic of ankylosing spondylitis blood, it appeared, was a TCR beta motif comprising roughly eight highly homologous variants.

The sample taken for sequencing was blood, either unsorted or a sorted T cell fraction (not recorded which). The source of these receptors is a male donor with ankylosing spondylitis.

This clonotype has more than one count but fewer than ten. This chain links TRBV4-1 with TRBJ2-7; D ambiguous. The CDR3 runs 16 residues. Germline-derived CDR1 and CDR2 are MGHRA and YSYEKL. Deletions cut 0 bases from V and 0 bases from J, with 12 bases between. CDR3 in amino acids: CASSQERFLSSYEQYF. The CDR3 nucleotides read TGCGCCAGCAGCCAAGAACGTTTCCTTAGCTCCTACGAGCAGTACTTC.

This chain links TRBV21-1 with TRBJ1-5. TRBV21-1 is an annotated pseudogene. This CDR3 spans 19 amino acids. CDR3 in DNA: TGTGCCAGCAGCAAAGAAGTCGATCCTGAGCGATATAGCAATCAGCCCCAGCATTTT. This translates into CASSKEVDPERYSNQPQHF.

This clonotype came up a few times. The chain employs TRBV19 and TRBJ1-5; no definite D call. There are 12 residues in the CDR3. Germline-derived CDR1 and CDR2 are LNHDA and SQIVND (reference sequence). The germline V and J ends were trimmed by 1 base and 12 bases, with 10 bases remaining between them. The CDR3 DNA reads TGTGCCAGTAGTATAGGGGTCAGTAACCAGCATTTT. This encodes CASSIGVSNQHF.

The V and J genes are TRBV2 and TRBJ2-1; TRBD1 aligns across 10 bases. The germline V gene encodes CDR1 SNHLY and CDR2 FYNNEI. The CDR3 spans 13 residues. The V segment lost 7 bases and the J segment 8 bases; nucleotides outside the gene matches: 5. The CDR3 loop is CASTWTGGDEQFF. Here the CDR3 DNA reads TGTGCCAGCACGTGGACAGGGGGGGATGAGCAGTTCTTC.

The rearrangement links TRBV4-1 to TRBJ1-5; D is unclear. The CDR3 is 14 residues long. Germline loops: CDR1 MGHRA, CDR2 YSYEKL. V gave up 1 base and J gave up 4 bases, with 8 bases separating them. CDR3 sequence reads: CASSQGTSNQPQHF. CDR3 DNA: TGCGCCAGCAGCCAAGGGACCTCAAATCAGCCCCAGCATTTT.

The rearrangement joins TRBV4-1 to TRBJ1-1; tentative D call: TRBD1 (6 bases). Germline V gene sequence: CDR1 MGHRA, CDR2 YSYEKL. Trimming removed 3 bases from V and 2 bases from J, with 13 bases in between. The CDR3 loop spans 15 amino acids. The CDR3 DNA follows: TGCGCCAGCAGCCACTACCAGGGGTCAAACACTGAAGCTTTCTTT. Its protein product is CASSHYQGSNTEAFF.

There are a few counts of this clonotype. The V gene is TRBV5-1, the J gene TRBJ2-7; the match to TRBD2 covers 9 bases. V was clipped by 0 bases and J by 3 bases; unmatched bases: 10. CDR3 size: 17 residues. The germline V gene encodes CDR1 SGHRS and CDR2 YFSETQ. CDR3 sequence reads: CASSLAGSGGPRYEQYF. In nucleotides, the CDR3 is TGCGCCAGCAGCTTGGCGGGTAGCGGGGGTCCACGCTACGAGCAGTACTTC.

The chain employs TRBV27 and TRBJ2-3; either TRBD1 or TRBD2 may supply D (5 bases each). The CDR3 sequence is 16 residues long. Deletions cut 7 bases from V and 0 bases from J, with 17 bases between. Germline V CDR1 and CDR2: MNHEY, SMNVEV (reference sequence). The CDR3 DNA is TGTGCCAGCAAAGACTACGAGGGGATAAGCACAGATACGCAGTATTTT. It translates to CASKDYEGISTDTQYF.

The chain uses TRBV6-2 or TRBV6-3 and TRBJ2-7; a weak D match, TRBD2 (5 bases). Trimming took 8 bases from V and 2 from J, leaving 10 bases between them. Germline values: CDR1 MNHEY, CDR2 SVGEGT. This CDR3 region has 12 residues. In nucleotides, the CDR3 is TGTGCCAGCGAGGCGGGTACCTACGAGCAGTACTTC. Protein sequence: CASEAGTYEQYF.

This clonotype was seen a few times. This rearrangement joins TRBV7-9 to TRBJ1-1; D remains unclear. V dropped 5 bases and J dropped 1 base, with 11 bases sitting between them. This CDR3 has 14 amino acids. Germline V lookup: CDR1 SEHNR, CDR2 FQNEAQ (reference sequence). The CDR3 reads CASSPLMENTEAFF. The CDR3 DNA reads as TGTGCCAGCAGCCCTCTCATGGAGAACACTGAAGCTTTCTTT.

In this sample, this clonotype turned up a few times. The rearrangement links TRBV6-1 to TRBJ2-3, with TRBD1 identical over 8 bases. The CDR3 length is 16 residues. Germline CDR1 MNHNS, CDR2 SASEGT. The trim removed 6 bases at V and 0 bases at J, leaving 8 bases unmatched. The DNA of the CDR3 is TGTGCCAGCAGAGCTCGGACAGGGACTAGCACAGATACGCAGTATTTT. Translated, it gives CASRARTGTSTDTQYF.

This clonotype was seen a handful of times. The DNA for the CDR3 is TGTGCCAGCAGCTCCGACTACCTAAACTACAATGAGCAGTTCTTC. This sequence encodes CASSSDYLNYNEQFF. The chain couples TRBV7-3 to TRBJ2-1, with TRBD2 as a possible D gene (5 bases). Trimming shortened V by 4 bases and J by 3 bases, and 13 bases separated the two germline ends. The CDR3 sequence is 15 residues long. In germline, CDR1 is SGHTA, CDR2 FQGTGA.

This clonotype came up a few times. This chain connects TRBV12-3 or TRBV12-4 to TRBJ1-6; unclear D gene. The CDR3 contains 12 residues. V was trimmed by 1 base and J by 12 bases, leaving 7 bases between them. Written as DNA, the CDR3 is TGTGCCAGCAGTTTAGGGGCCTTACCCCTCCACTTT. As protein: CASSLGALPLHF.

This clonotype was seen only a few times. This chain links TRBV12-3 or TRBV12-4 with TRBJ1-1; D is ambiguous. The V gene lost 4 bases and the J gene lost 0 bases, with 6 bases spanning the gap. The CDR3 is 13 amino acids. In nucleotides, the CDR3 is TGTGCCAGCAGTTCAGCAATGAACACTGAAGCTTTCTTT. Protein product: CASSSAMNTEAFF.

This clonotype has just a few counts. The chain joins TRBV28 to TRBJ2-1; perhaps TRBD1 as D (6 bases). The germline CDR1 and CDR2 sequences are MDHEN and SYDVKM. This CDR3 contains 15 residues. The V gene lost 5 bases and the J gene lost 4 bases, with 15 bases spanning the gap. The CDR3 is CASSPTGTQYNEQFF. The CDR3 DNA reads TGTGCCAGCAGTCCAACCGGGACACAGTACAATGAGCAGTTCTTC.

The chain carries TRBV7-8 and TRBJ2-2; D possibly matches TRBD1 or TRBD2 (6 bases each). With 2 bases removed from V and 0 bases from J, the gap between germline ends came to 16 bases. The CDR3 has 18 amino acids. Germline V gives CDR1 SGHVS, CDR2 FQNEAQ. CDR3 residues: CASSLRGAGTANTGELFF. As DNA, the CDR3 is TGTGCCAGCAGCTTAAGGGGGGCCGGGACCGCGAACACCGGGGAGCTGTTTTTT.

In its sample, this clonotype was seen many times. V is TRBV15 and J is TRBJ2-3, with a tentative D call TRBD2 (6 bases). This CDR3 has 17 residues. Looked up from germline, CDR1 is LNHNV and CDR2 is YYDKDF (reference sequence). V was cut by 0 bases and J by 4 bases, with 17 bases left in between. CDR3 sequence reads: CATSREASGDSPDTQYF. CDR3 nucleotides: TGTGCCACCAGCAGAGAGGCCTCGGGAGATAGCCCAGATACGCAGTATTTT.

A few counts support this clonotype. The CDR3 DNA reads as TGTGCCAGCAGCTTAAACCTACGACAGCCCACCTTGAACACTGAAGCTTTCTTT. This codes for CASSLNLRQPTLNTEAFF. The chain combines TRBV13 with TRBJ1-1, with D tentatively TRBD1 (5 bases). The V gene's germline CDR1 is PRHDT and CDR2 FYEKMQ (reference sequence). This CDR3 region has 18 residues. V shed 2 bases and J shed 0 bases, with 19 bases lying between them.

This chain joins TRBV9 and TRBJ1-1; possible D gene TRBD1, 5 bases. The CDR3 sequence is 15 residues long. CDR1 is SGDLS and CDR2 is YYNGEE in the germline V gene. Deletions cut 0 bases from V and 7 bases from J, with 16 bases between. The CDR3 protein is CASSVEEGPLSEAFF. DNA of the CDR3: TGTGCCAGCAGCGTAGAGGAGGGACCGCTGAGTGAAGCTTTCTTT.

This clonotype occurred a few times. The V gene is TRBV2, the J gene TRBJ1-1; D possibly corresponds to TRBD1 (6 bases). Germline values: CDR1 SNHLY, CDR2 FYNNEI. This CDR3 comprises 16 residues. Trimming took 5 bases from V and 0 from J, leaving 16 bases between them. The CDR3 sequence: CASSPGDFGMNTEAFF. The CDR3 DNA follows: TGTGCCAGCAGTCCAGGGGATTTTGGGATGAACACTGAAGCTTTCTTT.

This clonotype turned up a few times. CDR3 DNA: TGCGCCAGCAGCCAAGATAGGGGGAACAGCGAGGGCTATGGCTACACCTTC. It codes for CASSQDRGNSEGYGYTF. V is TRBV4-1 and J is TRBJ1-2, with a possible D match to TRBD1 (6 bases). The CDR3 loop spans 17 amino acids. The V end was cut by 0 bases, the J end by 4 bases, with 18 bases between. CDR1 MGHRA and CDR2 YSYEKL come from the germline V gene.

The chain uses TRBV29-1 and TRBJ2-3; the D gene could be TRBD1 or TRBD2 (5 bases each). V was trimmed by 3 bases and J by 2 bases, leaving 15 bases between them. Germline V gene data show CDR1 as SQVTM and CDR2 as ANQGSEA. The CDR3 has 15 amino acids. CDR3 DNA: TGCAGCGTTGAGGCCATTGGGGGTCCCACAGATACGCAGTATTTT. Its protein product is CSVEAIGGPTDTQYF.